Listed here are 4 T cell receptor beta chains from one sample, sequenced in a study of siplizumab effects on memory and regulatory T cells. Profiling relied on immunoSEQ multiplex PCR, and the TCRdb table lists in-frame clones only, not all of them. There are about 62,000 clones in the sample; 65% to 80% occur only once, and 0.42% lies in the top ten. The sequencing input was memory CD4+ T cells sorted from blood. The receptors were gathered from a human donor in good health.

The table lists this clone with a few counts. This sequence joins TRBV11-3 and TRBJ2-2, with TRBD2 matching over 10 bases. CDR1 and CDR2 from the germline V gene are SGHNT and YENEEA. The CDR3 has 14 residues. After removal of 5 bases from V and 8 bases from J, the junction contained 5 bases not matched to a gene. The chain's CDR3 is CASSLGTSEGELFF. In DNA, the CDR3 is TGTGCCAGCAGCCTTGGGACTAGCGAGGGGGAGCTGTTTTTT.

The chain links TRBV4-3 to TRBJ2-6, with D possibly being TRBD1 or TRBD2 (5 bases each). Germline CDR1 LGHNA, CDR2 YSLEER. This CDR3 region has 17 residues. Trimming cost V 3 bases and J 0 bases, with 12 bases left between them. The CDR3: CASSQATGGSGANVLTF. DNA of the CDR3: TGCGCCAGCAGCCAGGCTACAGGAGGCTCTGGGGCCAACGTCCTGACTTTC.

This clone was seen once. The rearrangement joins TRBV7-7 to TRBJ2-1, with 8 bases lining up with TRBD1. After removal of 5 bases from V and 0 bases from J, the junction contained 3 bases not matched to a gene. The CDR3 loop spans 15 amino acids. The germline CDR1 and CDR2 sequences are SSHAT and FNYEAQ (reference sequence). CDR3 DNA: TGTGCCAGCAGCCGGACAGGGAACTCCTACAATGAGCAGTTCTTC. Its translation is CASSRTGNSYNEQFF.

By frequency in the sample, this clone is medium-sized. The CDR3 protein is CASGGAASEQYF. The CDR3 nucleotides are TGTGCCAGCGGGGGGGCCGCAAGCGAGCAGTACTTC. This rearrangement joins TRBV2 to TRBJ2-7, with D maybe TRBD2 (7 bases). V lost 8 bases to trimming and J lost 6 bases, with 14 bases between them. This CDR3 region has 12 residues. Germline V gene lookup returns CDR1 SNHLY and CDR2 FYNNEI.